Listed below are T cell receptor beta chains from one sample, sequenced in a study of OX40 agonist ivuxolimab in advanced cancers. Clones were read by immunoSEQ multiplex PCR, and TCRdb kept only the in-frame ones, dropping some. The profile shows 45,000 or so clones, around nine tenths of them singletons. The sample consisted of CD4+ or CD8+ T cells sorted from blood, taken in a trial of the OX40 agonist ivuxolimab. The receptors were gathered from an adult with an advanced solid tumor such as melanoma, head and neck, liver or kidney cancer. CDR3s include the opening cysteine and the closing phenylalanine or tryptophan. The D gene is left open where the match is weak. The size entry is marked missing in some rows and otherwise reads once, few, many or a size class.

>TRBJ1-1|-|-|TRBV5-8
CASSWLTGITMNTEAFF
TGTGCCAGCAGCTGGCTTACAGGGATCACTATGAACACTGAAGCTTTCTTT
>TRBJ2-1|-|TRBD1|TRBV7-2
CASSLVTGDYNEQFF
TGTGCCAGCAGCTTAGTAACAGGGGACTACAATGAGCAGTTCTTC
>TRBJ1-4|-|TRBD1|TRBV28
CASSLYGQDLVF
TGTGCCAGCAGTTTATATGGACAGGATCTGGTTTTT
>TRBJ1-1|once|TRBD1|TRBV5-1
CASSSGQGLTEAFF
TGCGCCAGCAGTTCGGGACAGGGTTTGACTGAAGCTTTCTTT
>TRBJ2-7|-|TRBD2|TRBV28
CASSRGTSGSYEQYF
TGTGCCAGCAGCCGGGGGACTAGCGGGAGTTACGAGCAGTACTTC
>TRBJ2-1|-|-|TRBV29-1
CSFRQREQFF
TGCAGCTTCCGTCAGCGTGAGCAGTTCTTC
>TRBJ2-7|-|-|TRBV27
CVFPRCRPSYEQYF
TGTGTCTTTCCAAGGTGCCGACCATCCTACGAGCAGTACTTC
>TRBJ2-1|once|-|TRBV6-6
CASSRDPSSYNEQFF
TGTGCCAGCAGTCGGGACCCTAGCTCCTACAATGAGCAGTTCTTC
>TRBJ2-2|-|-|TRBV18
CASSPPPAGELFF
TGTGCCAGCTCACCACCACCGGCCGGGGAGCTGTTTTTT
>TRBJ2-6|-|TRBD2|TRBV10-3
CAIKVQSASGSGANVLTF
TGTGCCATCAAGGTACAGTCAGCTAGCGGCTCTGGGGCCAACGTCCTGACTTTC
>TRBJ1-4|-|TRBD1|TRBV7-3
CASSHGQEKNEKLFF
TGTGCCAGCAGCCACGGACAGGAGAAAAATGAAAAACTGTTTTTT
>TRBJ1-1|-|TRBD1|TRBV2
CASRRQGGQTEAFF
TGTGCCAGCAGGCGACAGGGGGGTCAAACTGAAGCTTTCTTT
>TRBJ1-4|-|TRBD1|TRBV4-1
CASSLGTDPTNEKLFF
TGCGCCAGCAGTTTGGGGACAGATCCAACTAATGAAAAACTGTTTTTT
>TRBJ2-1|-|TRBD2|TRBV7-2
CASSPGGGMSYNEQFF
TGTGCCAGCAGCCCTGGCGGGGGTATGTCCTACAATGAGCAGTTCTTC
>TRBJ2-5|-|TRBD2|TRBV2
CASRRTSGSRGETQYF
TGTGCCAGCAGACGGACTAGCGGGAGCCGCGGGGAGACCCAGTACTTC
>TRBJ1-1|-|TRBD1|TRBV6-5
CASSQQGARGTEAFF
TGTGCCAGCAGTCAACAGGGGGCGCGCGGCACTGAAGCTTTCTTT
>TRBJ1-1|-|TRBD1|TRBV7-6
CASSILRDRGWMKTEAFF
TGTGCCAGCAGCATACTCCGGGACAGGGGGTGGATGAAGACTGAAGCTTTCTTT
>TRBJ2-1|once|TRBD2|TRBV2
CARGTSGGYYNEQFF
TGTGCCAGAGGGACTAGCGGGGGTTACTACAATGAGCAGTTCTTC
>TRBJ1-4|-|-|TRBV9
CASSPTGHRNEKLFF
TGTGCCAGCAGCCCAACGGGACACCGTAATGAAAAACTGTTTTTT
>TRBJ2-3|-|TRBD2|TRBV7-8
CASSLVASGYPDTQYF
TGTGCCAGCAGCTTAGTCGCTAGCGGTTACCCAGATACGCAGTATTTT
>TRBJ1-1|-|-|TRBV19
CASSIGQGLAVAFF
TGTGCCAGTAGTATAGGGCAGGGTTTGGCGGTAGCTTTCTTT
>TRBJ2-6|-|-|TRBV9
CASSVSSGANVLTF
TGTGCCAGCAGCGTGAGCTCTGGGGCCAACGTCCTGACTTTC
>TRBJ2-3|-|-|TRBV11-2
CASSQDASSDTQYF
TGTGCCAGCAGCCAAGATGCTAGCTCAGATACGCAGTATTTT
>TRBJ2-5|-|-|TRBV5-6
CASSLYKVREQTQYF
TGTGCCAGCAGCTTGTATAAGGTCAGGGAACAGACCCAGTACTTC
>TRBJ2-1|-|TRBD2|TRBV30
CAWSPGLASDEQFF
TGTGCCTGGAGTCCGGGACTAGCTTCAGATGAGCAGTTCTTC
>TRBJ2-1|-|-|TRBV18
CASSRPQNEQFF
TGTGCCAGCTCCCGCCCCCAAAATGAGCAGTTCTTC
>TRBJ2-7|-|-|TRBV5-6
CASSLSPQGIYEQYF
TGTGCCAGCAGCTTATCCCCACAGGGTATTTACGAGCAGTACTTC
>TRBJ2-7|-|TRBD2|TRBV28
CARGVLAVSYEQYF
TGTGCCCGGGGGGTGTTAGCGGTTTCCTACGAGCAGTACTTC
>TRBJ1-5|-|TRBD1|TRBV19
CASSPRTGGKSNQPQHF
TGTGCCAGTAGTCCTCGGACAGGGGGCAAAAGCAATCAGCCCCAGCATTTT
>TRBJ1-5|-|-|TRBV21-1
CASSKTPEPEGRTNQPQHF
TGTGCCAGCAGCAAAACCCCCGAGCCCGAGGGACGGACTAATCAGCCCCAGCATTTT
>TRBJ1-5|-|TRBD1|TRBV5-5
CASSHDRGNQPQHF
TGTGCCAGCAGCCACGACAGGGGAAATCAGCCCCAGCATTTT
>TRBJ1-1|-|-|TRBV10-1
CASSSNRVGATEAFF
TGCGCCAGCAGTTCGAACAGGGTTGGGGCCACTGAAGCTTTCTTT
>TRBJ1-1|-|-|TRBV5-5
CASSVDRRGWNTEAFF
TGTGCCAGCAGTGTCGACAGACGGGGCTGGAACACTGAAGCTTTCTTT
>TRBJ1-1|-|TRBD1|TRBV6-5
CASSYSRTGDVRAFF
TGTGCCAGCAGTTACTCCAGGACAGGGGACGTTAGGGCTTTCTTT
>TRBJ2-2|-|-|TRBV27
CASSLGLGQGRPGELFF
TGTGCCAGCAGTTTAGGGCTTGGGCAGGGTAGGCCCGGGGAGCTGTTTTTT
>TRBJ2-3|-|-|TRBV10-3
CATTMESADTQYF
TGTGCCACCACCATGGAGTCTGCAGATACGCAGTATTTT
>TRBJ2-3|once|-|TRBV28
CASSPGSTDTQYF
TGTGCCAGCAGTCCCGGTTCCACAGATACGCAGTATTTT
>TRBJ2-1|-|TRBD2|TRBV6-1
CASSDPGLAGGKWDYNEQFF
TGTGCCAGCAGTGATCCGGGACTAGCGGGAGGGAAATGGGACTACAATGAGCAGTTCTTC
>TRBJ1-5|-|-|TRBV10-2
CASSADYNQPQHF
TGCGCCAGCAGTGCGGATTACAATCAGCCCCAGCATTTT
>TRBJ2-2|once|-|TRBV11-2
CASSSAGHTGELFF
TGTGCCAGCAGTTCCGCAGGGCACACCGGGGAGCTGTTTTTT
>TRBJ2-2|-|-|TRBV7-3
CASSSQRGELFF
TGTGCCAGCAGCTCCCAGAGGGGGGAGCTGTTTTTT
>TRBJ1-3|-|-|TRBV30
CACPQGLAGNTIYF
TGTGCCTGTCCACAGGGTCTGGCTGGAAACACCATATATTTT
>TRBJ1-2|-|-|TRBV18
CASSSGRGAPDYGYTF
TGTGCCAGCTCATCCGGTCGGGGGGCGCCAGACTATGGCTACACCTTC
>TRBJ2-2|once|TRBD2|TRBV30
CACQVTSGSTGELFF
TGTGCCTGCCAGGTGACTAGCGGAAGTACCGGGGAGCTGTTTTTT
>TRBJ2-1|-|-|TRBV18
CASSPIENEQFF
TGTGCCAGCTCACCGATAGAGAATGAGCAGTTCTTC
>TRBJ2-3|few|-|TRBV20-1
CSASYGDTQYF
TGCAGTGCTAGTTACGGGGATACGCAGTATTTT
>TRBJ1-3|-|-|TRBV7-2
CASSFNSGNTIYF
TGTGCCAGCAGTTTTAACTCTGGAAACACCATATATTTT
>TRBJ2-7|-|-|TRBV5-1
CASSLLDRAYEQYF
TGCGCCAGCAGCCTACTGGACAGAGCCTACGAGCAGTACTTC
>TRBJ2-3|few|-|TRBV5-1
CASSRDGETTDTQYF
TGCGCCAGCAGCAGGGATGGGGAGACCACAGATACGCAGTATTTT
>TRBJ1-5|-|-|TRBV27
CASSFWGGNQPQHF
TGTGCCAGCAGTTTCTGGGGTGGCAATCAGCCCCAGCATTTT
>TRBJ2-1|-|-|TRBV21-1
CASSPRPTHFLTGGAYNEQFF
TGTGCCAGCAGCCCCCGCCCAACCCATTTTCTGACAGGGGGCGCCTACAATGAGCAGTTCTTC
>TRBJ2-5|-|-|TRBV11-2
CASSLDNGAGQETQYF
TGTGCCAGCAGCTTAGATAATGGCGCCGGCCAAGAGACCCAGTACTTC
>TRBJ2-5|-|-|TRBV11-3
CASQGSETQYF
TGTGCCAGCCAGGGCAGCGAGACCCAGTACTTC
>TRBJ2-3|-|TRBD1|TRBV7-6
CASSLGWQGADTQYF
TGTGCCAGCAGCTTAGGGTGGCAGGGGGCTGATACGCAGTATTTT
>TRBJ2-2|few|-|TRBV27
CASSPSYTGELFF
TGTGCCAGCAGCCCGTCTTACACCGGGGAGCTGTTTTTT
>TRBJ2-6|-|TRBD1|TRBV7-3
CASSLRGQGVLTF
TGTGCCAGCAGCTTAAGAGGACAGGGCGTCCTGACTTTC
>TRBJ2-1|-|-|TRBV5-4
CASSLVLEGRQFF
TGTGCCAGCAGCTTGGTATTGGAAGGTAGGCAGTTCTTC
>TRBJ1-1|-|-|TRBV30
CAWSSGSEAFF
TGTGCCTGGAGTTCGGGCAGTGAAGCTTTCTTT